The sequence of this TCR beta chain was determined in a study of response to subunit inactivated influenza vaccine. TCRdb called the RT-PCR reads again in MiXCR, with one record for every CDR3 protein. The sample includes around 570,000 distinct CDR3 sequences, approximately 7.6% of them seen just once. The CDR3 is 16 residues long. Trimming removed 1 base at V and 4 bases at J, with 16 bases between. The germline V gene encodes CDR1 SGHTA and CDR2 FQGNSA. There are a few counts of this clonotype. Its antigen is unidentified. Points from the study as a whole: The authors suggested that every seasonal influenza vaccination recruits few new T cells.

The sample in question was PBMCs from blood, obtained roughly 24 months after vaccination. The TCR sequence derives from a man aged 50-75 years who received an inactivated influenza vaccine. The chain combines TRBV7-2 with TRBJ2-5, with a tentative D call TRBD2 (5 bases). CDR3 protein: CASSLVRWGALETQYF. The CDR3 DNA reads TGTGCCAGCAGCTTAGTTCGTTGGGGAGCGTTAGAGACCCAGTACTTC.